This T cell receptor beta chain stems from a study of control samples from healthy donors and cancer patients. CDR1 SGHNT and CDR2 YENEEA come from the germline V gene. Trimming stripped 1 base from V and 1 base from J, with 13 bases between. This CDR3 has 17 residues. This clone was observed once. Repertoires were generated with immunoSEQ multiplex PCR, while TCRdb's copy carries only in-frame clones and drops some. Among 150,000 to 200,000 clones listed, about 86% were seen once. The V and J genes are TRBV11-3 and TRBJ2-2, with D perhaps TRBD1 or TRBD2 (5 bases each). Sequencing was carried out using blood. This sequence was found in a woman in her 30s in good health. CDR3 sequence reads: CASSLGGWGRNTGELFF. The CDR3 coding sequence is TGTGCCAGCAGCTTAGGTGGCTGGGGGAGGAACACCGGGGAGCTGTTTTTT.